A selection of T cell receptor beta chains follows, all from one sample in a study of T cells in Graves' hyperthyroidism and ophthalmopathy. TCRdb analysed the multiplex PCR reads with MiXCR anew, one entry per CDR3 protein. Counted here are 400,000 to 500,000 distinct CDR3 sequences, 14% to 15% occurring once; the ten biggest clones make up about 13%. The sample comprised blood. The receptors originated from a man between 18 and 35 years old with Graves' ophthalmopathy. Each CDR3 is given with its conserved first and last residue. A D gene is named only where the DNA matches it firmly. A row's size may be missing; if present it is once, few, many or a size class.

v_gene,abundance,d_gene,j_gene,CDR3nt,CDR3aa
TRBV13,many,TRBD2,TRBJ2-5,TGTGCCAGCAGCCCGACAGGGACTAGCAGGGCGACCCAGTACTTC,CASSPTGTSRATQYF
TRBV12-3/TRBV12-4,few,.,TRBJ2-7,TGTGCCAGCAGCCCAGTAGATCGGCGGAACCTCTACGAGCAGTACTTC,CASSPVDRRNLYEQYF
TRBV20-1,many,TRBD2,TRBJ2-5,TGCAGTGCTCGGGGGGGCCCAGGGACCCAGTACTTC,CSARGGPGTQYF
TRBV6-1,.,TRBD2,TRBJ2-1,TGTGCCAGCAGTGATTGGATTAGCGGGGGTGGGGAGACCCAGTTCTTC,CASSDWISGGGETQFF
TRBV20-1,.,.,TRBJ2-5,TGCAGTGCCCCACGCCCGCTAGGTCCTCAAGAGACCCAGTACTTC,CSAPRPLGPQETQYF
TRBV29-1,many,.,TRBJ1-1,TGCAGCATTGGACGGAGTGAACGCGCTTTCTTT,CSIGRSERAFF
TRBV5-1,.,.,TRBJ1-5,TGCGCCAGCAGCCTCGGACTCGGGAGCAATCAGCCCCAGCATTTT,CASSLGLGSNQPQHF
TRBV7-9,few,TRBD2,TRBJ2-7,TGTGCCAGCCAGGGTAGCGGGGGGCCCTACGAGCAGTACTTC,CASQGSGGPYEQYF
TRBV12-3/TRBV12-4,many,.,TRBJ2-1,TGTGCCAGCAGTTTGAACCCGGGGGTTTACAATGAGCAGTTCTTC,CASSLNPGVYNEQFF
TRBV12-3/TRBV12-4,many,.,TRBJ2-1,TGTGCCAGCAGTTTATTATGGGGTAATGAGCAGTTCTTC,CASSLLWGNEQFF
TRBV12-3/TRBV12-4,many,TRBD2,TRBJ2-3,TGTGCCAGCAGTGGACTAGCGGGGGGCTGGCTGCCAGATACGCAGTATTTT,CASSGLAGGWLPDTQYF
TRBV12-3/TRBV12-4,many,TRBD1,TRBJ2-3,TGTGCCAGCAGAGTGGACAGGGTGCGGACGCAGTATTTT,CASRVDRVRTQYF
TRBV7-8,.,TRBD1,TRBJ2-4,TGTGCCAGCAGCTGGGACAGGGCAGTCGGTAGCATTCAGTACTTC,CASSWDRAVGSIQYF
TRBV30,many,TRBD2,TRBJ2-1,TGTGCCCGCGGTTTCCCTCGCGGGGGAGACAATGAGCAGTTCTTC,CARGFPRGGDNEQFF
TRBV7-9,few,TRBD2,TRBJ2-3,TGTGCCAGCAGCCGGGGGACTAGCGGGGACGGAGATACGCAGTATTTT,CASSRGTSGDGDTQYF
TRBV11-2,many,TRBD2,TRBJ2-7,TGTGCCAGCAGCTTAGGCCTTCGGGCGGGAGACGAGCAGTACTTC,CASSLGLRAGDEQYF
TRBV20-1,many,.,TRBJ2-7,TGCAGCGAACGGGCCCTGAGCTCCTACGAGCAGTACTTC,CSERALSSYEQYF